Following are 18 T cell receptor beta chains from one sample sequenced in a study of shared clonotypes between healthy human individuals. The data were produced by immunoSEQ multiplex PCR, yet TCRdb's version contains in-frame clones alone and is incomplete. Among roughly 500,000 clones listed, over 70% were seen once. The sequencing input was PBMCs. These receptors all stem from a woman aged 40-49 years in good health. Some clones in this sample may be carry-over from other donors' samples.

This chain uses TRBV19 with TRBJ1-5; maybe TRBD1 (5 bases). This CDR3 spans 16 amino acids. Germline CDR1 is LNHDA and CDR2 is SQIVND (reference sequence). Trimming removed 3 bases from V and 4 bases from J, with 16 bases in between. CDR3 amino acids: CASSISTNRFNQPQHF. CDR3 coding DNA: TGTGCCAGTAGTATCTCCACTAACAGGTTTAATCAGCCCCAGCATTTT.

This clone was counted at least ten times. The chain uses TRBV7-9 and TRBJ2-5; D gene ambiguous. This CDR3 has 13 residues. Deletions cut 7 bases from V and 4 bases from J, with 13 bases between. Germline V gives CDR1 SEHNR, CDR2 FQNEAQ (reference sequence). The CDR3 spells CASTPVARETQYF. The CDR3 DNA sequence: TGTGCCAGCACCCCGGTGGCAAGAGAGACCCAGTACTTC. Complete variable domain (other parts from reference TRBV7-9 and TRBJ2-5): DTGVSQNPRHKITKRGQNVTFRCDPISEHNRLYWYRQTLGQGPEFLTYFQNEAQLEKSRLLSDRFSAERPKGSFSTLEIQRTEQGDSAMYLCASTPVARETQYFGPGTRLLVL.

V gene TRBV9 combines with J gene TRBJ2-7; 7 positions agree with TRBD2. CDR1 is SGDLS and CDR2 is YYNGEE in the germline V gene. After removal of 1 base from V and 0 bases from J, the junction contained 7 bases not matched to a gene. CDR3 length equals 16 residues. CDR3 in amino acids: CASSVWLGRRSYEQYF. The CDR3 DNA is TGTGCCAGCAGCGTATGGCTCGGGAGGCGCTCCTACGAGCAGTACTTC.

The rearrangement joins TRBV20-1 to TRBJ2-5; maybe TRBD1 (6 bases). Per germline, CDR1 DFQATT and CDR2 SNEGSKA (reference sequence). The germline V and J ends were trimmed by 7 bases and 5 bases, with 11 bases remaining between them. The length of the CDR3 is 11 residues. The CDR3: CSVGGAETQYF. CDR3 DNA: TGCAGTGTAGGGGGTGCGGAGACCCAGTACTTC.

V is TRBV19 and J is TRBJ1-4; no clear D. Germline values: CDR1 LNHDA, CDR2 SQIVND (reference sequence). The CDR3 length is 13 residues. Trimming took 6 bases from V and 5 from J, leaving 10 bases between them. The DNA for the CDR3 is TGTGCCAGTAGGCGGGAGACGAATGAAAAACTGTTTTTT. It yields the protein CASRRETNEKLFF.

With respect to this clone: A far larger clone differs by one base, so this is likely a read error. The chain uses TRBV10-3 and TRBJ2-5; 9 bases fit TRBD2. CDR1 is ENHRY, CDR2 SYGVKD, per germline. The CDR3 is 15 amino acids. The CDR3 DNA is TGTGCCACACAGGACAGCGGGGGGTCGTGGGAGACCCAGCACTTC. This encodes CATQDSGGSWETQHF.

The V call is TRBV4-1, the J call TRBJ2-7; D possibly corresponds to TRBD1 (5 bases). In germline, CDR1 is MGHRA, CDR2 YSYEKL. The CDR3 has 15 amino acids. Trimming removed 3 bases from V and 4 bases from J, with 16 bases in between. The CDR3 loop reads CASSQDQQGEYEQYF. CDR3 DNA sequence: TGCGCCAGCAGCCAGGACCAACAAGGGGAATACGAGCAGTACTTC.

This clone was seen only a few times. CDR3 coding DNA: TGCGCCAGCAGCTTGGGTCGGGGCCAAGAGACCCAGTACTTC. Encoded protein: CASSLGRGQETQYF. The chain links TRBV5-1 to TRBJ2-5; D is possibly TRBD2 (5 bases). The CDR3 loop spans 14 amino acids. In germline, CDR1 is SGHRS, CDR2 YFSETQ. Trimming left V 0 bases short and J 1 base short, with 7 bases between.

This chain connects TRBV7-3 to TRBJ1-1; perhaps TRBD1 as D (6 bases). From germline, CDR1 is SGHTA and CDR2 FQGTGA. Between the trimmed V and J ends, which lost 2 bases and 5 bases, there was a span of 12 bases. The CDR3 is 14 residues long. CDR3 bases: TGTGCCAGCAGCTTATCAGGGGTCGCGACTGAAGCTTTCTTT. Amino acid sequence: CASSLSGVATEAFF.

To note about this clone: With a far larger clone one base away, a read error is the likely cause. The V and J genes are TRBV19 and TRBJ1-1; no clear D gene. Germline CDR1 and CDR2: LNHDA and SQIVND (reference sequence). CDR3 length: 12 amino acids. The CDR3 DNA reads TGTGCCAGTGCAAACATGAACGCTGAAGCTTTCTTT. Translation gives CASANMNAEAFF. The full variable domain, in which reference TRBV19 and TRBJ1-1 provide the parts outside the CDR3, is DGGITQSPKYLFRKEGQNVTLSCEQNLNHDAMYWYRQDPGQGLRLIYYSQIVNDFQKGDIAEGYSVSREKKESFPLTVTSAQKNPTAFYLCASANMNAEAFFGQGTRLTVV.

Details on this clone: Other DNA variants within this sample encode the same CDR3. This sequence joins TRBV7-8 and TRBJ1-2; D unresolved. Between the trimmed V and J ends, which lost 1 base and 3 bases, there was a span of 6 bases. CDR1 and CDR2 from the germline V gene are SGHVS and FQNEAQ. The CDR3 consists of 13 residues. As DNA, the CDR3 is TGTGCCAGCAGCTTAGGAAGGGACTATGGCTACACCTTC. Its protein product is CASSLGRDYGYTF.

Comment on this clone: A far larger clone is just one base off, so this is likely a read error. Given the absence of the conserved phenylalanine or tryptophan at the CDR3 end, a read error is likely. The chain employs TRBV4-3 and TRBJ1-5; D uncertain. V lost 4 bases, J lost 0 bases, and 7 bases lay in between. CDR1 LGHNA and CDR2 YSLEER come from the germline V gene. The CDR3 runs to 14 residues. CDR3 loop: CASSPQISNQPQHS. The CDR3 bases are TGCGCCAGCAGCCCCCAGATTAGCAATCAGCCCCAGCATTCT.

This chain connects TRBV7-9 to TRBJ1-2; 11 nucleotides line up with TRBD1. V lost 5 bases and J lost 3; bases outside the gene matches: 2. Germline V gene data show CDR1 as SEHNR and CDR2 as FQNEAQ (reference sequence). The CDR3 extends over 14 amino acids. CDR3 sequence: CASSGQGADYGYTF. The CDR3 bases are TGTGCCAGCAGCGGACAGGGGGCTGACTATGGCTACACCTTC.

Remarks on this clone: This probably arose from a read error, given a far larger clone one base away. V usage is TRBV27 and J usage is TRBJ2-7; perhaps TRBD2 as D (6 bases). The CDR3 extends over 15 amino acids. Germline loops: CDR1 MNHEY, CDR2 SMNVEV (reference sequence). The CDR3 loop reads CASSLGGMGYYKQYF. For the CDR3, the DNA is TGTGCCAGCAGTTTAGGGGGGATGGGGTACTACAAGCAGTACTTC.

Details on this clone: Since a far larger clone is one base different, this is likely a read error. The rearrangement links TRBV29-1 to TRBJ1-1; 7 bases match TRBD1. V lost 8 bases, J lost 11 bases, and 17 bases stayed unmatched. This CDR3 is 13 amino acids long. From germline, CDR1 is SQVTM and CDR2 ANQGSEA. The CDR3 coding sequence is TGCAGCACCTTGCCGCCGACAGGGTTTCGCGCTTTCTTT. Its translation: CSTLPPTGFRAFF.

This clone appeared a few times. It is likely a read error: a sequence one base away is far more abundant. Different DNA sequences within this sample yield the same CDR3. The CDR3 loop is CASSLGLPNTGELFF. The CDR3 bases are TGTGCCAGCAGCTTGGGCCTTCCGAACACAGGGGAGCTGTTTTTT. The rearrangement uses TRBV5-4 and TRBJ2-2; D is unresolved. The CDR3 has 15 amino acids. Germline CDR1 is SGHNT and CDR2 is YYREEE (reference sequence).

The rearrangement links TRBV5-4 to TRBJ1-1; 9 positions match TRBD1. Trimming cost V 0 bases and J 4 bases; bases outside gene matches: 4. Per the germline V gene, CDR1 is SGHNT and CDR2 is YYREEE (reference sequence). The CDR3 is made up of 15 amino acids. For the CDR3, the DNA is TGTGCCAGCAGCTTGGCCGGGACAGGGTTCACTGAAGCTTTCTTT. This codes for CASSLAGTGFTEAFF.

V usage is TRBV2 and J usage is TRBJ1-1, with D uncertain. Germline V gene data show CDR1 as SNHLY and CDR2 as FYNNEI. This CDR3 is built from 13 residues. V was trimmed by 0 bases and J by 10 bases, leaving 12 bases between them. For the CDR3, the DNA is TGTGCCAGCAGTGAAGCGCAAGAGAGCGGAGCTTTCTTT. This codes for CASSEAQESGAFF.